The present entry profiles one T cell receptor (beta chain) with its context. The target antigen is unknown. This sample is part of a study of T cell responses to AZD1222 COVID-19 vaccine. CDR3 length: 14 residues. Germline V gene lookup returns CDR1 SGHVS and CDR2 FQNEAQ. V was cut by 5 bases and J by 0 bases, with 11 bases left in between. Second doses that came at about 4 or about 12 weeks were put together. Study-wide results and caveats: Baseline seropositivity occurred in only six AZD1222 recipients. After two AZD1222 doses, spike-specific TCR breadth and depth rose versus day 0. Donors were mostly white British, more females; clonal diversity possibly underestimated.

Assay used: immunoSEQ multiplex PCR; TCRdb lists only in-frame clones, some missing. The table lists about 73,000 clones, nearly 90% of them singletons. Sequencing used peripheral blood, obtained 28 days after the second AZD1222 dose. The TCR sequence derives from an adult who received the AZD1222 COVID-19 vaccine. The rearrangement joins TRBV7-8 to TRBJ2-7; D gene unclear. This chain's CDR3 is CASSVRLSSYEQYV. CDR3 coding DNA: TGTGCCAGCAGCGTCCGACTCAGCTCCTACGAGCAGTACGTC.